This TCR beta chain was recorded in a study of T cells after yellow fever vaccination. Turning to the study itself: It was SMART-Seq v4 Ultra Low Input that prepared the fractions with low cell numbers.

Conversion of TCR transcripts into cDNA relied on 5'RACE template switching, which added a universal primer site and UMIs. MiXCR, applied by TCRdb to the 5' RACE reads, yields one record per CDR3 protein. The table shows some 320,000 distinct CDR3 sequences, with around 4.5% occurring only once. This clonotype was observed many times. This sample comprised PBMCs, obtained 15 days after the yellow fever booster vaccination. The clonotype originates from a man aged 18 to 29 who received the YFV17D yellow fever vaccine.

For the CDR3, the DNA is TGTGCCAGCAGTCCCCCCGGACTAGCGGCCAATGAGCAGTTCTTC. Translation gives CASSPPGLAANEQFF. The genes are TRBV27 and TRBJ2-1, with 10 bases lining up with TRBD2. Germline V gene lookup returns CDR1 MNHEY and CDR2 SMNVEV (reference sequence). Losses at the gene ends were 5 bases for V and 6 bases for J; bases not matched to a gene: 7. The CDR3 sequence is 15 residues long.